The present entry profiles one T cell receptor beta chain with its context. The antigen this receptor binds is unknown. Base qualities were left out, and no much larger clone turns up one base away. TCR CDR3 regions were amplified from genomic DNA by multiplex PCR using the deep immunoSEQ assay. Extracted genomic DNA from each cell subset was distributed evenly across all wells of several immunoSEQ 96-well plates, and each plate was treated as a replicate. For unsorted PBMC, 250 to 350 ng genomic DNA, equal to around 30,000 T cell genomes, was loaded into each replicate PCR. Genomic DNA from unsorted PBMC was sequenced over ten immunoSEQ deep assay plates. The purified libraries were quantified using a Qubit 3.0 fluorometer, sized with a Bioanalyzer 2100, and then quantified again using the KAPA Library Quantification kit. Every immunoSEQ 96-well plate was sequenced on a dedicated single-read 150-cycle Illumina NextSeq 550 flow cell. The source study handled its data this way. Because only junctional sequences without quality scores were contained in the immunoSEQ output, filtering matching that applied to full-length reads could not be performed. Sequences were annotated with PyIR, a Python wrapper for IgBLAST v1.9, using IMGT germline references to assign V/J genes and CDR3. Any read was removed if the V/J assignment was weak (E-value above 1e-6), the CDR3 was missing, or the read contained stop codons, out-of-frame junctions, or ambiguous translated residues. V3J clonotypes were defined as sequences sharing the same inferred V gene, J gene, and CDR3 amino acid sequence. The percentage overlap between two repertoires was calculated by dividing the number of shared unique clonotypes by the size of the smaller repertoire. Repertoire richness was assessed with RTK rarefaction, the Chao1 estimator, and Recon v2.1 estimates of unobserved clonotypes. TCRdb's version of the immuneACCESS table is confined to in-frame rearrangements and falls short of the full clone set. An unresolved V gene accounts for under half of the shortfall where checked; the remainder is of unknown origin. The V and J calls and clone size come from that table; D and trimming were worked out from the DNA. The sample includes roughly 500,000 clones, with around 79% observed a single time. About an eighth of the sample goes to the ten largest clones.

The source of the sample is a study of shared clonotypes between healthy human individuals (TCRdb year 2020). As for the study more broadly: Three men and two women, aged 18 to 49 years, made up the cohort. Libraries were prepared and TCR repertoires were sequenced by different laboratories using diverse techniques, in order to increase sequencing depth and limit assay-specific biases. Per donor, leukapheresis produced somewhere between about 0.9 and 9.5 billion PBMCs. To estimate repertoire size and how much clonotype sharing occurs between individuals, the study deeply sequenced the blood TCR repertoires of 5 or 6 healthy adults.

The donors were healthy, HIV-negative adults who had no recently reported acute infections or vaccinations. Only Caucasian adults living in Nashville, Tennessee, USA were represented among the donors. For unsorted samples, tens of millions of PBMCs were counted, and genomic DNA was extracted using the QIAamp DNA Blood Mini kit. Blood was obtained by leukapheresis, after which PBMCs were separated by Ficoll-Histopaque density gradient centrifugation and cryopreserved in liquid nitrogen vapor phase. Clipping removes 5 bases from V and 5 bases from J, with 9 as the unmatched junction base count. From the germline V gene, CDR1 is SGHNT and CDR2 is YENEEA. From the cysteine up to the phenylalanine, the CDR3 has a length of 15 residues. Only the CDR3 part of the read is kept: 45 bases, read in frame from the first base. The paper as a whole reports these results and caveats: Sampling was limited to blood, and TCR repertoires in tissue likely differ from TCR repertoires in blood. Based on pairwise subsampling, the degree of clonotype sharing among donors was expected to be affected by sequencing depth. The genetic and exposure-history diversity represented was limited by the small number of donors.

The chain uses TRBV11-3 and TRBJ2-5; a stretch of 9 junction bases matches TRBD2. The clonotype was recovered from a middle-aged woman in good health. Some clones in this sample may be carry-over from other donors' samples. Sequencing input: PBMCs. The CDR3 region has the sequence CASSGRSGRGETQYF. The sequenced DNA is TGTGCCAGCAGCGGACGTAGCGGGAGAGGGGAGACCCAGTACTTC.